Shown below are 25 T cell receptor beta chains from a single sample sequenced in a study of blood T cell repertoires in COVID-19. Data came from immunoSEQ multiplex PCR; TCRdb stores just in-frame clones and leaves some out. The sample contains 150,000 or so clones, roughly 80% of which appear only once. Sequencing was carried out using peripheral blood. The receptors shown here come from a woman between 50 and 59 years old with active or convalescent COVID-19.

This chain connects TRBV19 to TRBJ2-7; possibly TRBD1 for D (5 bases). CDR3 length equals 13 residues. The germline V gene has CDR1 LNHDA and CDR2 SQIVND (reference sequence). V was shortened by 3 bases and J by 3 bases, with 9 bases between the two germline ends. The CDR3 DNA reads TGTGCCAGTAGTATTCAGGGTGGCTACGAGCAGTACTTC. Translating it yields CASSIQGGYEQYF.

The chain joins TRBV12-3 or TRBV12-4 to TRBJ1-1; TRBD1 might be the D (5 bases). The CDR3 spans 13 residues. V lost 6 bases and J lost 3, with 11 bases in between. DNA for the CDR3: TGTGCCAGCAGCCTCAGGGAGGACACTGAAGCTTTCTTT. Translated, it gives CASSLREDTEAFF.

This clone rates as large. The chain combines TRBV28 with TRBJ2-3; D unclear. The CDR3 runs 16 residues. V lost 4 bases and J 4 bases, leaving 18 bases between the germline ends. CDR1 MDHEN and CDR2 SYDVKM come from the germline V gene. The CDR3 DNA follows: TGTGCCAGCAGTTCCCTCCCCTCAGCTCGGGCAGATACGCAGTATTTT. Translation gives CASSSLPSARADTQYF. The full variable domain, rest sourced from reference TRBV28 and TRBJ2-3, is DVKVTQSSRYLVKRTGEKVFLECVQDMDHENMFWYRQDPGLGLRLIYFSYDVKMKEKGDIPEGYSVSREKKERFSLILESASTNQTSMYLCASSSLPSARADTQYFGPGTRLTVL.

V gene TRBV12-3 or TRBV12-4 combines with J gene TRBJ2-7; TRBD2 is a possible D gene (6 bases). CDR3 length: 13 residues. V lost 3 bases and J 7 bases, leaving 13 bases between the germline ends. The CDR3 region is CASSFNSRGEQYF. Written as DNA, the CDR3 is TGTGCCAGCAGTTTTAACTCCCGGGGGGAGCAGTACTTC.

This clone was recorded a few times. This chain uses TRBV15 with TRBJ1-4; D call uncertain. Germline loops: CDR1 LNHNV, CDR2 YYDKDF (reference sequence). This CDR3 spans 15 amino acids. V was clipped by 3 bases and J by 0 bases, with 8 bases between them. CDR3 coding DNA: TGTGCCACCAGCAGGGGTGCGGCAACTAATGAAAAACTGTTTTTT. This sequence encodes CATSRGAATNEKLFF.

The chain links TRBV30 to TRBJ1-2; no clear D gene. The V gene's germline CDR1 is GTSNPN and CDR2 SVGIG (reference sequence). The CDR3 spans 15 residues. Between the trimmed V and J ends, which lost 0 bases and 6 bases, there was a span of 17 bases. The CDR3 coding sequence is TGTGCCTGGAGTGTAGAGTCCTGGGGAGGGAATGGCTACACCTTC. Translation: CAWSVESWGGNGYTF.

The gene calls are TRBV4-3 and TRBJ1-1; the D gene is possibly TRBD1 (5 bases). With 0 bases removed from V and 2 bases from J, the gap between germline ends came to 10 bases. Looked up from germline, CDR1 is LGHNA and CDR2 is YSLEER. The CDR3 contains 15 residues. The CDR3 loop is CASSQDDRRNTEAFF. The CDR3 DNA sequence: TGCGCCAGCAGCCAAGACGACAGACGAAACACTGAAGCTTTCTTT.

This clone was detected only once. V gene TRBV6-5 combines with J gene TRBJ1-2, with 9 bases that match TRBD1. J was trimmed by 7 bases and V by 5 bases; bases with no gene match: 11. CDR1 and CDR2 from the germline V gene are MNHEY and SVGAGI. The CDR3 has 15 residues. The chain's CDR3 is CASSRAWTGESGYTF. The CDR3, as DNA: TGTGCCAGCAGTCGCGCCTGGACAGGGGAATCTGGCTACACCTTC.

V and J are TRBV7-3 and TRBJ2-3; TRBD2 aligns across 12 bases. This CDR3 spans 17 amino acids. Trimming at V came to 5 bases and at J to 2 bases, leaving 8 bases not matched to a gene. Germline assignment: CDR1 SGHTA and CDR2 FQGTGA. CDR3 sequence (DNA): TGTGCCAGCAGCCCCCAGGGACTAGCGGGCTCCACAGATACGCAGTATTTT. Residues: CASSPQGLAGSTDTQYF. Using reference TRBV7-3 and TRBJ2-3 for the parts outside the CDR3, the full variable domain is GAGVSQTPSNKVTEKGKYVELRCDPISGHTALYWYRQSLGQGPEFLIYFQGTGAADDSGLPNDRFFAVRPEGSVSTLKIQRTERGDSAVYLCASSPQGLAGSTDTQYFGPGTRLTVL.

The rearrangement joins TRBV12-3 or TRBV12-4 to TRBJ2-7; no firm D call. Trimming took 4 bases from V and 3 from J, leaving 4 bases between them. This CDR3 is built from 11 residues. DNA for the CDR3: TGTGCCAGCAGTTCCCACTACGAGCAGTACTTC. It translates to CASSSHYEQYF.

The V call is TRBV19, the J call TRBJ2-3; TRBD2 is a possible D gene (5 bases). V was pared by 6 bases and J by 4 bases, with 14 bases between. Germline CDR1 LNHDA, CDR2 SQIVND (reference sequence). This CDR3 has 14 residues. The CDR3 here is CASSLSGIPDTQYF. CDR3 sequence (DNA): TGTGCCAGTAGCCTTTCCGGGATCCCAGATACGCAGTATTTT. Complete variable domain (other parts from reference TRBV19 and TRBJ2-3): DGGITQSPKYLFRKEGQNVTLSCEQNLNHDAMYWYRQDPGQGLRLIYYSQIVNDFQKGDIAEGYSVSREKKESFPLTVTSAQKNPTAFYLCASSLSGIPDTQYFGPGTRLTVL.

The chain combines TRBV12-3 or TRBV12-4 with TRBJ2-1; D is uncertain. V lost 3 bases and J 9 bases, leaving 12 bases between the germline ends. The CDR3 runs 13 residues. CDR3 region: CASSFSRTAEQFF. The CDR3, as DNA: TGTGCCAGCAGTTTTTCCAGAACCGCTGAGCAGTTCTTC.

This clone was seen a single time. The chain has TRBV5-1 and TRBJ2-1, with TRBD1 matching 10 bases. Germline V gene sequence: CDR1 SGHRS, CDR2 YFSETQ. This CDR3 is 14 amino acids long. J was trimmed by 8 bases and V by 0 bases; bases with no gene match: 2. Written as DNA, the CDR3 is TGCGCCAGCAGCTTGGGACAGGGGGCCGATGAGCAGTTCTTC. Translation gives CASSLGQGADEQFF.

The CDR3 DNA is TGTGCCAGCAGTTTACAAGGAGGTGCAACTAATGAAAAACTGTTTTTT. This codes for CASSLQGGATNEKLFF. This chain uses TRBV28 with TRBJ1-4, with D uncertain. Trimming took off 2 bases at V and 0 bases at J, with 10 bases between the two ends. Looked up from germline, CDR1 is MDHEN and CDR2 is SYDVKM. The CDR3 has 16 residues.

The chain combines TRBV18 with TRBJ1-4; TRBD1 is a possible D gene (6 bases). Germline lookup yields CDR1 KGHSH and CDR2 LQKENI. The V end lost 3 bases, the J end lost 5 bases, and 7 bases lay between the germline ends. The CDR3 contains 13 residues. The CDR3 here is CASSPTGNEKLFF. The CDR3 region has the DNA TGTGCCAGCTCACCGACAGGAAATGAAAAACTGTTTTTT. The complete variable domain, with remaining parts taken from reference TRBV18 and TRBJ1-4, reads NAGVMQNPRHLVRRRGQEARLRCSPMKGHSHVYWYRQLPEEGLKFMVYLQKENIIDESGMPKERFSAEFPKEGPSILRIQQVVRGDSAAYFCASSPTGNEKLFFGSGTQLSVL.

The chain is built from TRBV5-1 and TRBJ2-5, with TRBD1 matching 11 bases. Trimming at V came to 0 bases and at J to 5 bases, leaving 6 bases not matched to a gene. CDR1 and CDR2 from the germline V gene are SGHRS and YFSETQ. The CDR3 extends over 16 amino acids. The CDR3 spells CASSLGTGGGGETQYF. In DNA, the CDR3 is TGCGCCAGCAGCTTGGGGACAGGGGGCGGAGGGGAGACCCAGTACTTC.

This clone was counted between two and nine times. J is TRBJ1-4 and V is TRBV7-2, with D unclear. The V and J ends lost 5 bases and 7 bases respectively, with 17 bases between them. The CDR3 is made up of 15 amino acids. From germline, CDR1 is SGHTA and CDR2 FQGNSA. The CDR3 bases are TGTGCCAGCAGCCCCGCGGGCCGTGAGGGTGAAAAACTGTTTTTT. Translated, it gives CASSPAGREGEKLFF.

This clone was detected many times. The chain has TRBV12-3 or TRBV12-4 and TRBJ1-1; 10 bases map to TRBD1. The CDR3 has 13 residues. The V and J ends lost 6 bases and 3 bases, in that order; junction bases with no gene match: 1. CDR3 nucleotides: TGTGCCAGCAGGGACAGGGGGTACACTGAAGCTTTCTTT. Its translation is CASRDRGYTEAFF.

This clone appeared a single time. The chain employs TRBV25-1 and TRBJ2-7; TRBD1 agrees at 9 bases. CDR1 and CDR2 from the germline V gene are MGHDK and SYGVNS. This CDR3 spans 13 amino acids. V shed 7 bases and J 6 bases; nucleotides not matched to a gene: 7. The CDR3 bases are TGTGCCAGCACCCTGGGACAGGGTCGCGAGCAGTACTTC. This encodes CASTLGQGREQYF.

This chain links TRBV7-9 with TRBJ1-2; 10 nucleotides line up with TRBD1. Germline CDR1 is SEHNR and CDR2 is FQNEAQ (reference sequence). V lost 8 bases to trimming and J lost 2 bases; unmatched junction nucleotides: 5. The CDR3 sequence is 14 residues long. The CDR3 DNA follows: TGTGCCAGCGTAGAGGGACAGGGGAACTATGGCTACACCTTC. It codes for CASVEGQGNYGYTF.

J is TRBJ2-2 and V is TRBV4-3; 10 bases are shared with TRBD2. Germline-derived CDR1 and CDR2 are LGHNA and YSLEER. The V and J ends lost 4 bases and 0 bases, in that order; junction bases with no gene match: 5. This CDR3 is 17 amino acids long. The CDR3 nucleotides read TGCGCCAGCAGCCCGGGACTAGCGAGCGCGAACACCGGGGAGCTGTTTTTT. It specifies CASSPGLASANTGELFF.

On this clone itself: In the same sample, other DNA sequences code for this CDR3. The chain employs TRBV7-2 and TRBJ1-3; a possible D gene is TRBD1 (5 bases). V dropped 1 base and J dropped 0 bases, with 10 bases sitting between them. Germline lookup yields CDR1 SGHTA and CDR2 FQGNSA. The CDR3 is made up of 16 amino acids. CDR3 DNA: TGTGCCAGCAGCTTAGTTGGGGGGAACTCTGGAAACACCATATATTTT. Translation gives CASSLVGGNSGNTIYF.

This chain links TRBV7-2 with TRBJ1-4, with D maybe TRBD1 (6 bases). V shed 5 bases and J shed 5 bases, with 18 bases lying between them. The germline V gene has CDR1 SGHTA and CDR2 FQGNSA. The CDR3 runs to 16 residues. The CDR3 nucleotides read TGTGCCAGCAGCCTCACCTTTGAGGGGGGGAATGAAAAACTGTTTTTT. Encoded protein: CASSLTFEGGNEKLFF.

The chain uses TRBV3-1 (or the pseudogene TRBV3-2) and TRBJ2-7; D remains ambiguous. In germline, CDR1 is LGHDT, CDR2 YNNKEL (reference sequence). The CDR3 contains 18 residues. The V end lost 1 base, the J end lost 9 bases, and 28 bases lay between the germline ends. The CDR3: CASSQGYRSAYPTARQYF. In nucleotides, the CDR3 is TGTGCCAGCAGCCAAGGTTACAGATCGGCCTACCCTACTGCGAGGCAGTACTTC.

CDR3 sequence: CASSYSIAGNQPQHF. As DNA, the CDR3 is TGTGCCAGCAGTTACTCGATCGCAGGGAATCAGCCCCAGCATTTT. The gene calls are TRBV6-5 and TRBJ1-5; the D gene is possibly TRBD1 (5 bases). Trimming removed 0 bases from V and 4 bases from J, with 10 bases in between. The CDR3 length is 15 residues. The germline V gene encodes CDR1 MNHEY and CDR2 SVGAGI.